This TCR beta chain was identified during a study of human T cells and chemical hapten exposure. This clonotype was counted between two and nine times. TCRdb fed the RACE reads into MiXCR, producing one record per CDR3 protein. The sample gives tens of thousands of distinct CDR3 sequences, 9.4% of which show up once; 13% to 15% is in the top ten. The time point is: pre-sensitization, week 0. Treatment: therapeutic diphenylcyclopropenone sensitization with weekly scalp DPC. Blood draws came before every patch-test application. The receptor was derived from a woman aged 40 to 50 with alopecia areata. Some clones in this sample may be carry-over from other donors' samples. Material: whole blood, obtained in connection with sensitization to the hapten diphenylcyclopropenone (DPC).

The DNA of the CDR3 is TGTGCCAGCAAAGACAGGGCCTACGAGCAGTACTTC. It yields the protein CASKDRAYEQYF. The chain is built from TRBV28 and TRBJ2-7; 7 bases match TRBD1. The germline CDR1 and CDR2 sequences are MDHEN and SYDVKM. This CDR3 has 12 amino acids. After removal of 7 bases from V and 2 bases from J, the junction contained 2 bases not matched to a gene.